This T cell receptor beta chain appears in the sequencing data of a study of cytomegalovirus exposure and HLA in healthy donors. Study results and caveats: The classifier was said to identify cytomegalovirus status with high specificity and sensitivity.

About this clone: Its target is not known.

V was trimmed by 6 bases and J by 0 bases, leaving 13 bases between them. Germline loops: CDR1 WSHSY, CDR2 SAAADI. The CDR3 is made up of 15 amino acids. Primers: 60 Vbeta forward and 13 Jbeta reverse. The method was immunoSEQ multiplex PCR; TCRdb's version includes in-frame clones alone and lacks a portion of them. The data show 33,000 or so clones, approximately 91% seen once. The sequence was obtained from a woman aged 18-29 years in good health and CMV-seronegative. Sequenced material: PBMCs. The V call is TRBV10-2, the J call TRBJ2-3; tentative D call: TRBD2 (6 bases). The CDR3 bases are TGCGCCAGCAGAGGGACTCGACCTAGCACAGATACGCAGTATTTT. Amino acids: CASRGTRPSTDTQYF.